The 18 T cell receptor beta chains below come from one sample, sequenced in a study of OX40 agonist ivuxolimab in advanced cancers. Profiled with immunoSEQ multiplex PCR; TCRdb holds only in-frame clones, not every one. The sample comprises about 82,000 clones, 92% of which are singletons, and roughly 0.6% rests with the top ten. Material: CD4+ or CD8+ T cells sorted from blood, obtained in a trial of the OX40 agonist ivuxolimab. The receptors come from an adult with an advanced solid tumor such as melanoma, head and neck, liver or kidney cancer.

The DNA for the CDR3 is TGCGCCAGCAGCTGGACAGGGGGCACAGATACGCAGTATTTT. Protein: CASSWTGGTDTQYF. The V and J genes are TRBV5-1 and TRBJ2-3, with 9 bases matching TRBD1. V trimming: 3 bases; J trimming: 1 base; junction bases outside the gene matches: 0. The CDR3 totals 14 residues. The germline V gene encodes CDR1 SGHRS and CDR2 YFSETQ. Full variable domain (outside the CDR3, taken from reference TRBV5-1 and TRBJ2-3): KAGVTQTPRYLIKTRGQQVTLSCSPISGHRSVSWYQQTPGQGLQFLFEYFSETQRNKGNFPGRFSGRQFSNSRSEMNVSTLELGDSALYLCASSWTGGTDTQYFGPGTRLTVL.

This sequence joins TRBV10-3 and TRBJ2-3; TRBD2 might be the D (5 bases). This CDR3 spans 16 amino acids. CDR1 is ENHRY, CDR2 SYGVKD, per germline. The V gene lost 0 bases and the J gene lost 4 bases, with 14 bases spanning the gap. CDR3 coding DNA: TGTGCCATCAGTGAGTCAGAGGCGGTCGGGGCAGATACGCAGTATTTT. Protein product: CAISESEAVGADTQYF.

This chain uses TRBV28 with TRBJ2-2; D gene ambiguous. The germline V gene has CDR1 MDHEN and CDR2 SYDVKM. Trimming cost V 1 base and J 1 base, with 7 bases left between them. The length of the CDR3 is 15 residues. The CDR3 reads CASSLSVGNTGELFF. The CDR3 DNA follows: TGTGCCAGCAGTTTATCGGTAGGGAACACCGGGGAGCTGTTTTTT.

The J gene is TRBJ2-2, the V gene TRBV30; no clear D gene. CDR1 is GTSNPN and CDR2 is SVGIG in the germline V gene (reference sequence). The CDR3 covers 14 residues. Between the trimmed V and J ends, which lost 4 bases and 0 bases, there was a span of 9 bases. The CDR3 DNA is TGTGCCTGGAATCGCGGAGCGAACACCGGGGAGCTGTTTTTT. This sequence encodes CAWNRGANTGELFF.

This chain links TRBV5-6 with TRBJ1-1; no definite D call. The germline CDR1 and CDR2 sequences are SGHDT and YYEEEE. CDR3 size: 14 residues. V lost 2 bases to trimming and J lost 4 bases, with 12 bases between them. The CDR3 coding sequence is TGTGCCAGCAGCTTTCCCGATGGCGGCACTGAAGCTTTCTTT. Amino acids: CASSFPDGGTEAFF.

This CDR3 is CASSHSGPSYEQYF. The CDR3 coding sequence is TGCGCCAGCAGCCACAGCGGCCCCTCCTACGAGCAGTACTTC. The V gene is TRBV4-1, the J gene TRBJ2-7, with a tentative D call TRBD2 (5 bases). The CDR3 loop spans 14 amino acids. Per the germline V gene, CDR1 is MGHRA and CDR2 is YSYEKL. V lost 3 bases to trimming and J lost 0 bases, with 9 bases between them.

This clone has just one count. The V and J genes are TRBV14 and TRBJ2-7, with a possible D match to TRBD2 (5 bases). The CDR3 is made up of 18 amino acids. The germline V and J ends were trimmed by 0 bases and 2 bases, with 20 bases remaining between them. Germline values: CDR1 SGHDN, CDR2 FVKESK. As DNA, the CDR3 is TGTGCCAGCAGCCAAGAAAGTATTCGGGATAACCCCCCCTACGAGCAGTACTTC. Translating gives CASSQESIRDNPPYEQYF.

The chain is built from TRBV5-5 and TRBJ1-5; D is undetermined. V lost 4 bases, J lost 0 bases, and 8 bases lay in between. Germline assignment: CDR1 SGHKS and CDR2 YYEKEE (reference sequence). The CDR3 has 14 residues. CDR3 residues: CASSRTDSNQPQHF. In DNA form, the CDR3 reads TGTGCCAGCAGCCGGACGGATAGCAATCAGCCCCAGCATTTT. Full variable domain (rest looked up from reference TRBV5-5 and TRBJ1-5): DAGVTQSPTHLIKTRGQQVTLRCSPISGHKSVSWYQQVLGQGPQFIFQYYEKEERGRGNFPDRFSARQFPNYSSELNVNALLLGDSALYLCASSRTDSNQPQHFGDGTRLSIL.

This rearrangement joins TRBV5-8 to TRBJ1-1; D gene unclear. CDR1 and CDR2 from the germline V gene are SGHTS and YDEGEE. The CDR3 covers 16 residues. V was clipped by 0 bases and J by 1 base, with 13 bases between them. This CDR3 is CASSLVYGSQNTEAFF. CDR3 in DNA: TGTGCCAGCAGCTTGGTTTACGGCAGCCAGAACACTGAAGCTTTCTTT. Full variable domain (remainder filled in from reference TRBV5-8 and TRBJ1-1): EAGVTQSPTHLIKTRGQQATLRCSPISGHTSVYWYQQALGLGLQFLLWYDEGEERNRGNFPPRFSGRQFPNYSSELNVNALELEDSALYLCASSLVYGSQNTEAFFGQGTRLTVV.

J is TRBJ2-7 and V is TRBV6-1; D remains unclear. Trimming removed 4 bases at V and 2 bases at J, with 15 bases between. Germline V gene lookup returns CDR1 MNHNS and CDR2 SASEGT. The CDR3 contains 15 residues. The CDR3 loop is CASSVEAYGAYEQYF. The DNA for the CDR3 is TGTGCCAGCAGTGTTGAGGCTTATGGGGCCTACGAGCAGTACTTC.

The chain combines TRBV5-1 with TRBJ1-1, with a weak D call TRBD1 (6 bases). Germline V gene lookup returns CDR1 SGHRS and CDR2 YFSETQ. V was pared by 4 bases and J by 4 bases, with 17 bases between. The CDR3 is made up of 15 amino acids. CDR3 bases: TGCGCCAGCAGCCAAGGCGGAGGGGGAGTCACTGAAGCTTTCTTT. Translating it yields CASSQGGGGVTEAFF.

The CDR3 DNA reads as TGTGCCAGCAGTTACTGGCAGAATTCCTACAATGAGCAGTTCTTC. The encoded protein is CASSYWQNSYNEQFF. The chain links TRBV6-5 to TRBJ2-1; no definite D call. This CDR3 is built from 15 residues. The germline gives CDR1 MNHEY, CDR2 SVGAGI. Trimming took 1 base from V and 1 from J, leaving 8 bases between them.

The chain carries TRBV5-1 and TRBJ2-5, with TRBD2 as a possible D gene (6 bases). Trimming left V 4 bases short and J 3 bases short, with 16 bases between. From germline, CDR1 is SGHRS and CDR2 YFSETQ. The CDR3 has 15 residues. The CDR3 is CASSMAGQGEETQYF. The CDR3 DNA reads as TGCGCCAGCAGCATGGCGGGGCAGGGAGAAGAGACCCAGTACTTC.

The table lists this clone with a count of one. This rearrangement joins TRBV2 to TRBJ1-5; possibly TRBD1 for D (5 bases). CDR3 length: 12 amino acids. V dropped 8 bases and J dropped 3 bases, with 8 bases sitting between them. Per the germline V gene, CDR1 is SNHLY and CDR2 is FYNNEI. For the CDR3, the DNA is TGTGCCAGCTCGGGGCACAATCAGCCCCAGCATTTT. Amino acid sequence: CASSGHNQPQHF. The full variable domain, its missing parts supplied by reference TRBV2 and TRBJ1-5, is EPEVTQTPSHQVTQMGQEVILRCVPISNHLYFYWYRQILGQKVEFLVSFYNNEISEKSEIFDDQFSVERPDGSNFTLKIRSTKLEDSAMYFCASSGHNQPQHFGDGTRLSIL.

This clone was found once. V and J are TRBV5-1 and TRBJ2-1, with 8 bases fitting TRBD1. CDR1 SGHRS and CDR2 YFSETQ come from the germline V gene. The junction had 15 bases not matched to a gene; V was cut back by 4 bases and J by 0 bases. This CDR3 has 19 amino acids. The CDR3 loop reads CASSVGGTGLTSSYNEQFF. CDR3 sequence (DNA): TGCGCCAGCAGCGTCGGCGGGACAGGACTAACGAGCTCCTACAATGAGCAGTTCTTC.

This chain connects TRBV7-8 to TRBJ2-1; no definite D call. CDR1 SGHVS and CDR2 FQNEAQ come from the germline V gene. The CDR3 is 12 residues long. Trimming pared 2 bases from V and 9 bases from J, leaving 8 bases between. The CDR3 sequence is CASSLFFREQFF. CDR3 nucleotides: TGTGCCAGCAGCTTATTTTTCCGTGAGCAGTTCTTC.

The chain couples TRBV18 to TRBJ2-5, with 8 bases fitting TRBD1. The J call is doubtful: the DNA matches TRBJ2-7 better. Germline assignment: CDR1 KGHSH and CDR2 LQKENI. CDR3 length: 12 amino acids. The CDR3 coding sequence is TGTGCCAGCTCGCCAGGGGGCGACGAGCAGTACTTC. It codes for CASSPGGDEQYF.

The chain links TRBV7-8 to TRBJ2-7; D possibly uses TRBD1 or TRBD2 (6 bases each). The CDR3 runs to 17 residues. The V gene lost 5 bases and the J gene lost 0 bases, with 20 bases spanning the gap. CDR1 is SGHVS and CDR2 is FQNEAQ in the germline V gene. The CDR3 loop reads CASSRLRRGTGSYEQYF. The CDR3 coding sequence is TGTGCCAGCAGCCGTCTCCGGAGGGGGACTGGCTCCTACGAGCAGTACTTC.